This T cell receptor beta chain is from a study of Graves' ophthalmopathy and Graves' hyperthyroidism. Study as a whole: Peripheral blood was collected at initial diagnosis, before any treatment.

The V gene's germline CDR1 is ENHRY and CDR2 SYGVKD. V shed 0 bases, J shed 3 bases, and the junction held 4 bases outside the gene matches. This CDR3 has 15 amino acids. This clonotype came up many times. Using RNA transcripts, the TCR beta CDR3 regions were amplified. A first-round RT-PCR used HTBI primers, followed by a second-round multiplex PCR. TCRdb fed the multiplex PCR reads into MiXCR, producing one record per CDR3 protein. In the table there are a few hundred thousand distinct CDR3 sequences, 17% of which are singletons. Aged 18 to 65, the patients with hyperthyroidism had under 2 months' duration and were newly diagnosed. Certain patients, namely those with other autoimmune diseases, uncontrolled infections, pregnancy or lactation, were excluded. Diagnosis relied on clinical symptoms, serum thyroxine, TRAb, thyroid ultrasound and orbital computed tomography.

This clonotype was obtained from an adult woman with stable Graves' hyperthyroidism. Material: peripheral blood. This chain links TRBV10-3 with TRBJ2-5; 7 nucleotides align to TRBD1. This CDR3 is CAISESYRGKETQYF. As DNA, the CDR3 is TGTGCCATCAGTGAGTCGTACAGGGGAAAAGAGACCCAGTACTTC.